The entry that follows covers one T cell receptor (beta chain) sequence. The treatment was: roughly 18 received Ad26.COV2.S at low or high dose, single or two shots; about 5 received placebo; per-sample allocation not given. Specimen acquisition occurred on day 63 following the initial vaccine or placebo injection. The donor's status was that of an adult aged 18-55 years in Boston. Participants' vaccine, an Ad26 vector, delivered Wuhan-strain SARS-CoV-2 spike. This entry comes from a study of Ad26.COV2.S vaccination and SARS-CoV-2 variants. Study-wide context: Intramuscular Ad26.COV2.S at 5x10^10 or 1x10^11 viral particles.

Sequencing used immunoSEQ multiplex PCR; TCRdb keeps in-frame clones, though not all of them. The data contain roughly 320,000 clones, around 81% of them singletons. This CDR3 has 12 residues. J lost 7 bases, V lost 8 bases, and 7 bases had no gene match. Germline CDR1 and CDR2: KGHSH and LQKENI. Source: peripheral blood, taken in a trial of Ad26.COV2.S vaccine versus placebo. The V call is TRBV18, the J call TRBJ1-1; TRBD1 aligns across 7 bases. The sequence was collected from a person aged 18-60 years who received the Ad26.COV2.S COVID-19 vaccine or a placebo. The CDR3 sequence: CASTRGQGEAFF. The CDR3 DNA reads as TGTGCCAGCACGAGGGGGCAAGGTGAAGCTTTCTTT.